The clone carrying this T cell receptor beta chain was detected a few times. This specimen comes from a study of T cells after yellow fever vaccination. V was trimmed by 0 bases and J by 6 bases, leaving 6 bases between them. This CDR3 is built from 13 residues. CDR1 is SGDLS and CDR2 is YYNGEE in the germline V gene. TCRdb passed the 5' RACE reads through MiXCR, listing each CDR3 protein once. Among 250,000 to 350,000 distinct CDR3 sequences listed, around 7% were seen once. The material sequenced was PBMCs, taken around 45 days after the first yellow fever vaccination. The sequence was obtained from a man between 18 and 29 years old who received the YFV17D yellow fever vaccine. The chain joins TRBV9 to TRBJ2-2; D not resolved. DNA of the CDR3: TGTGCCAGCAGCGTAGTTAACTCCGGGGAGCTGTTTTTT. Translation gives CASSVVNSGELFF.